The clone carrying this TCR beta chain was seen a single time. Its antigen is not identified. This specimen belongs to a study of hypomethylating agent response in myelodysplastic syndrome. Study-wide background: Non-responders met neither complete response nor hematologic improvement criteria, which defined response.

The table came from immunoSEQ multiplex PCR; TCRdb's copy has only in-frame clones and leaves some out. This table has some 6,000 clones, less than 90% appearing once. Study-level findings and limits: Analysis covered a small cohort of just eleven to twelve patients. Across all patients and within response groups, hypomethylating treatment left richness, diversity and clonality without significant change.

V lost 4 bases and J lost 2; bases outside the gene matches: 5. Looked up from germline, CDR1 is SGHRS and CDR2 is YFSETQ. The length of the CDR3 is 14 residues. This TCR derives from a human donor with myelodysplastic syndrome. V and J are TRBV5-1 and TRBJ1-2; 7 bases map to TRBD1. The sample was bone marrow, taken before or after starting hypomethylating agent treatment for myelodysplastic syndrome (not recorded which). CDR3 residues: CASSPLTGNYGYTF. CDR3 in DNA: TGCGCCAGCAGCCCCCTGACAGGGAACTATGGCTACACCTTC.